This T cell receptor (beta chain) stems from a study of vaccination and CD4 T cells after COVID-19. Cultured CD4+ T cell DNA underwent sequencing with the Oncomine TCR Beta short-read assay. One entry per CDR3 protein, called by TCRdb with MiXCR from the PCR reads. The sample consists of about 16,000 distinct CDR3 sequences, nearly 55% of them appearing once. The CDR3 length is 16 residues. V lost 3 bases to trimming and J lost 0 bases; unmatched junction nucleotides: 5. Germline loops: CDR1 GTSNPN, CDR2 SVGIG (reference sequence). Details on this clonotype: Antigen: not known.

Treatment: roughly 10-day PBMC culture with coronavirus spike peptide pools or control peptides (ViraFEST assay). This TCR came from a human donor who had recovered from COVID-19. The sequenced sample was CD4+ T cells from blood, cultured in vitro, obtained before SARS-CoV-2 vaccination. V gene TRBV30 combines with J gene TRBJ1-6; 7 bases line up with TRBD1. The CDR3 coding sequence is TGTGCCTGGAGCAGGGGGGGCCGCTCCTATAATTCACCCCTCCACTTT. This translates into CAWSRGGRSYNSPLHF.